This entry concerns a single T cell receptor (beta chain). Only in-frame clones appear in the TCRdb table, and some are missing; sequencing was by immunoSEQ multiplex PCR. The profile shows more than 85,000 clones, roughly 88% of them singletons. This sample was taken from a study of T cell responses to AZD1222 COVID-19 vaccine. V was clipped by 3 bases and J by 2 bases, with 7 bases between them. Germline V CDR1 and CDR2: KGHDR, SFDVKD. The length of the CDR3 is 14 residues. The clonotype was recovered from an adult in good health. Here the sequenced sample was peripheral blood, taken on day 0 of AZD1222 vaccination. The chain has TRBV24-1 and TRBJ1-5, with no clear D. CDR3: CATSDIGGNQPQHF. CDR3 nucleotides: TGTGCCACCAGTGATATCGGGGGCAATCAGCCCCAGCATTTT.